This TCR beta chain was recovered during a study of blood T cell repertoires in COVID-19. Whole-study context: Specimens from acute and convalescent COVID-19 originated in the United States, Italy and Spain.

The protocol was immunoSEQ multiplex PCR, while the TCRdb copy is restricted to in-frame clones and leaves out a portion. The sample records a few hundred thousand clones, about 80% being singletons. V lost 0 bases and J lost 2; bases outside the gene matches: 6. Germline values: CDR1 LGHNA, CDR2 YNFKEQ. The CDR3 has 16 residues. The chain carries TRBV4-2 and TRBJ2-7; 8 nucleotides line up with TRBD2. This TCR derives from a man at least 80 years old with acute or convalescent COVID-19. Sequenced input: peripheral blood. The CDR3 DNA reads TGTGCCAGCAGCCAAGATCCTGGCGGGGGGACCTACGAGCAGTACTTC. Its translation: CASSQDPGGGTYEQYF.